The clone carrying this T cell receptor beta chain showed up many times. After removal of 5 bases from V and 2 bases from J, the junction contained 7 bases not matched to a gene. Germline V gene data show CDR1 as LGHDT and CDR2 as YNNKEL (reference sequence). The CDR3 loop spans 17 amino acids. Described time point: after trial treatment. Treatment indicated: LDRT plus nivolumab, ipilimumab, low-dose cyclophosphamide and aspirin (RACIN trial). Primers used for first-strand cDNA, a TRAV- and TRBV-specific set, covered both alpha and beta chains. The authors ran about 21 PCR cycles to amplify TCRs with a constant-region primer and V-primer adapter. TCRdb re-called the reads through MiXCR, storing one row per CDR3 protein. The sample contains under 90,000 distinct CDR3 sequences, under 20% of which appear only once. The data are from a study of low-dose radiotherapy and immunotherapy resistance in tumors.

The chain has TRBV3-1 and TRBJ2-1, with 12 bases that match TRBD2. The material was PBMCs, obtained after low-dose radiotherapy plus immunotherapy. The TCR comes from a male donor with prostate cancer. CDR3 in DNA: TGTGCCAGCAGCATCACTAGCGGGAGGCTCCCCTACAATGAGCAGTTCTTC. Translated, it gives CASSITSGRLPYNEQFF.